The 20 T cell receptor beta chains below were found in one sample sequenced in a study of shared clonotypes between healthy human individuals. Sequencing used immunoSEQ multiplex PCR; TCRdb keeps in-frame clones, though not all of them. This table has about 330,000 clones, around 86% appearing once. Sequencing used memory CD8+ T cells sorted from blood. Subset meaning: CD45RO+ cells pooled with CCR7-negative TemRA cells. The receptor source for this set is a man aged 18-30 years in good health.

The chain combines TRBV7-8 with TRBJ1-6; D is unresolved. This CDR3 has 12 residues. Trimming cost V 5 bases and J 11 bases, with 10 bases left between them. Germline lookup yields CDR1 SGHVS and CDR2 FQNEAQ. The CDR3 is CASSNLGAPLHF. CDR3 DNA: TGTGCCAGCAGCAACCTTGGCGCACCCCTCCACTTT.

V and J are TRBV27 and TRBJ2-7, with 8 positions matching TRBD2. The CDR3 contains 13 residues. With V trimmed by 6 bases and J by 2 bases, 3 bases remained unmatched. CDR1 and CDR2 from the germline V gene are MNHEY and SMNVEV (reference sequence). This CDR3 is CASRLADTYEQYF. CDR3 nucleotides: TGTGCCAGCAGACTAGCGGATACCTACGAGCAGTACTTC.

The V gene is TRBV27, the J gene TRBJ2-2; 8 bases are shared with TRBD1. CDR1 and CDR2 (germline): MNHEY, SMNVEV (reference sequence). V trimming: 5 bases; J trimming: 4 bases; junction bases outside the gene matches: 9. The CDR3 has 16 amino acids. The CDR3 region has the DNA TGTGCCAGCAGTCTTTTGACAGGGGCAGGCACCGGGGAGCTGTTTTTT. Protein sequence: CASSLLTGAGTGELFF.

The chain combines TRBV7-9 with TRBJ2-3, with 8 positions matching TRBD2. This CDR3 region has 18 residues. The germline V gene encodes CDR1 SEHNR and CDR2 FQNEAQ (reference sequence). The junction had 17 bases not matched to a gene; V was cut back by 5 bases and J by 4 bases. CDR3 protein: CASSASADARGGPDTQYF. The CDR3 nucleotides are TGTGCCAGCAGCGCGTCCGCCGATGCCCGGGGGGGCCCAGATACGCAGTATTTT. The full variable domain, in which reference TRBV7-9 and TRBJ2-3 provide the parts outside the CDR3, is DTGVSQNPRHKITKRGQNVTFRCDPISEHNRLYWYRQTLGQGPEFLTYFQNEAQLEKSRLLSDRFSAERPKGSFSTLEIQRTEQGDSAMYLCASSASADARGGPDTQYFGPGTRLTVL.

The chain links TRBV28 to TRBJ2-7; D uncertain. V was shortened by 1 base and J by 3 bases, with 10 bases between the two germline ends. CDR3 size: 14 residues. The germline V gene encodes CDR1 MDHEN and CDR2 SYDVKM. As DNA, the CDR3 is TGTGCCAGCAGTTTATCCCGGGTAGACTACGAGCAGTACTTC. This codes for CASSLSRVDYEQYF.

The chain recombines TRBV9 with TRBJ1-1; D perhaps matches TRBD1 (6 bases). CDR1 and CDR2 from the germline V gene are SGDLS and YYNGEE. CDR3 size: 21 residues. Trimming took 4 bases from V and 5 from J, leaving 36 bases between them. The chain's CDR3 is CASSPRTAYTGTEVARTEAFF. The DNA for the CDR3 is TGTGCCAGCAGCCCTCGTACCGCCTACACAGGGACGGAGGTCGCTAGGACTGAAGCTTTCTTT.

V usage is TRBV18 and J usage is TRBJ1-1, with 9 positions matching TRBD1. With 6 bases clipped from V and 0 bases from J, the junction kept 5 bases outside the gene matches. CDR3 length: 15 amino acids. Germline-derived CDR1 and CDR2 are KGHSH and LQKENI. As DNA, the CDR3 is TGTGCCAGCTCCCGGACAGGGGCCATGAACACTGAAGCTTTCTTT. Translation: CASSRTGAMNTEAFF.

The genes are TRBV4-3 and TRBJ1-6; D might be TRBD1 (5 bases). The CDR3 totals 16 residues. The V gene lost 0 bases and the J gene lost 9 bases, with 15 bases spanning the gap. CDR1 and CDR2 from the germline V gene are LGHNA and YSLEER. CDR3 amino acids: CASSQEGGEKGSPLHF. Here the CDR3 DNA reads TGCGCCAGCAGCCAAGAGGGGGGGGAGAAGGGTTCACCCCTCCACTTT.

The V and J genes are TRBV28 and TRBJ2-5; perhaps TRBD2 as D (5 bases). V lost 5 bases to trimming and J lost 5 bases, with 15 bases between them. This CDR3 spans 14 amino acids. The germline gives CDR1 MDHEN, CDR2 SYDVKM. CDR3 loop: CASSTQPGEETQYF. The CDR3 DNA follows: TGTGCCAGCAGTACCCAGCCCGGGGAGGAGACCCAGTACTTC.

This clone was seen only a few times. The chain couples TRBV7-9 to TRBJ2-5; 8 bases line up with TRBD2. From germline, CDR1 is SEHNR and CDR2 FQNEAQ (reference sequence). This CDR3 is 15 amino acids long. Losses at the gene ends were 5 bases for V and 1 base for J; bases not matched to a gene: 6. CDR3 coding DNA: TGTGCCAGCAGCGCTCTGGGACTAGGCCAAGAGACCCAGTACTTC. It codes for CASSALGLGQETQYF.

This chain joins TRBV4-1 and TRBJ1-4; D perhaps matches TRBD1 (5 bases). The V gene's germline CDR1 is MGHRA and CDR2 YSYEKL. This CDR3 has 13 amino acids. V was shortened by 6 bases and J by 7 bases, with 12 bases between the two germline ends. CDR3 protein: CASRGGWSEKLFF. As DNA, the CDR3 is TGCGCCAGCAGGGGGGGATGGAGTGAAAAACTGTTTTTT.

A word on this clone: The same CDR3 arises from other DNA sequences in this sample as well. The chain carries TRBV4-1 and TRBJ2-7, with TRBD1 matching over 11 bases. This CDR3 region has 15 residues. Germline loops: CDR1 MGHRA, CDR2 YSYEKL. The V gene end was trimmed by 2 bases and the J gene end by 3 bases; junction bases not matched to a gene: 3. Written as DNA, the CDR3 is TGCGCCAGCAGCCAACGGACAGGGGGCATCTACGAGCAGTACTTC. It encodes CASSQRTGGIYEQYF.

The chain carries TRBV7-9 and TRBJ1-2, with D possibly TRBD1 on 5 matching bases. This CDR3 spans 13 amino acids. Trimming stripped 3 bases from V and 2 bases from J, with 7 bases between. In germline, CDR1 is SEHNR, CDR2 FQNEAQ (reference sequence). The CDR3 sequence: CASSLDNNYGYTF. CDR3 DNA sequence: TGTGCCAGCAGCTTGGACAACAACTATGGCTACACCTTC.

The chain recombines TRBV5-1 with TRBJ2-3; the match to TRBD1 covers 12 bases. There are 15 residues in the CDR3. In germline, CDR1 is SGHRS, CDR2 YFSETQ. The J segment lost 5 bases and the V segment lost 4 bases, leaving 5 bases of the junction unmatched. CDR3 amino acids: CASSMGTGGRDTQYF. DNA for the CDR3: TGCGCCAGCAGCATGGGGACAGGGGGCAGAGATACGCAGTATTTT.

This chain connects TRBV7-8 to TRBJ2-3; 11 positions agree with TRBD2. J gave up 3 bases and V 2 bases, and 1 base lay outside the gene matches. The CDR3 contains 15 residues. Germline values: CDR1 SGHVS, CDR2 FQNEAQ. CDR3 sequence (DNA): TGTGCCAGCAGCTTAATAGCGGGAGGGACAGATACGCAGTATTTT. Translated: CASSLIAGGTDTQYF.

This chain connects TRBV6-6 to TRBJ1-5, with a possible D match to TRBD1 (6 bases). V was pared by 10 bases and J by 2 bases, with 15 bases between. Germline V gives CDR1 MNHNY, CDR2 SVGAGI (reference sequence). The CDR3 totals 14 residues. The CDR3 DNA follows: TGTGCCACGGACGGGGCAGGGGGCAATCAGCCCCAGCATTTT. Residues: CATDGAGGNQPQHF.

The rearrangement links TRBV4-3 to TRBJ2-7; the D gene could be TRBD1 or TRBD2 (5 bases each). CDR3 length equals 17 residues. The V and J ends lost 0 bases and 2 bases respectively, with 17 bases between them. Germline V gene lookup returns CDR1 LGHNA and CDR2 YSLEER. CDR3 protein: CASSQDRQLRGAYEQYF. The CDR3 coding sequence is TGCGCCAGCAGCCAAGATCGACAGCTACGAGGGGCCTACGAGCAGTACTTC.

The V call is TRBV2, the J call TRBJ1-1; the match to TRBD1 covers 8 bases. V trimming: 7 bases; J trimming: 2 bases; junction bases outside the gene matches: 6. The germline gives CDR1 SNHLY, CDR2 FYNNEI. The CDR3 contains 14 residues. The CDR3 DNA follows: TGTGCCAGCAACCCGACAGGGGACAACACTGAAGCTTTCTTT. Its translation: CASNPTGDNTEAFF.

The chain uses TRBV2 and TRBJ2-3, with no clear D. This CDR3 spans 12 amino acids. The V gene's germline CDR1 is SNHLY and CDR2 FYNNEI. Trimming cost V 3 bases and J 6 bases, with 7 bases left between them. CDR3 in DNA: TGTGCCAGCAGTGACCTCGGGGATACGCAGTATTTT. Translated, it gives CASSDLGDTQYF.

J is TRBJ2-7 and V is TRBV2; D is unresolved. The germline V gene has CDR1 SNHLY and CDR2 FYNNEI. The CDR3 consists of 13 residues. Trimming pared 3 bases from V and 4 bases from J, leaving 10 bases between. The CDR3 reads CASSEPHGYEQYF. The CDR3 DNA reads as TGTGCCAGCAGTGAGCCCCATGGTTACGAGCAGTACTTC.